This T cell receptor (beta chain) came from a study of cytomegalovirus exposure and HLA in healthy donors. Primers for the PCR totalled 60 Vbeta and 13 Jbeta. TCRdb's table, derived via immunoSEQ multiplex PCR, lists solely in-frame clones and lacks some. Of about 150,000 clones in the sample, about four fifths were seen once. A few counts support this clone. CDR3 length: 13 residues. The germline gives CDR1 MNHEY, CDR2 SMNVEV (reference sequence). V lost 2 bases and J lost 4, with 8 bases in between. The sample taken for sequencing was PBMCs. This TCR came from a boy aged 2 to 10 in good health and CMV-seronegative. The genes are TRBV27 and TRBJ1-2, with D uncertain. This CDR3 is CASSLGRSYGYTF. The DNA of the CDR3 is TGTGCCAGCAGTTTAGGAAGGAGCTATGGCTACACCTTC.